This TCR beta chain was recorded in a study of T-cell reconstitution after alpha-beta-depleted transplantation in children. Researchers prepared the TCRbeta library using unique molecular identifiers, the study reports. TCRdb reanalysed the PCR reads using MiXCR and keeps one entry per CDR3 protein. The repertoire holds 200,000 to 300,000 distinct CDR3 sequences, with roughly 26% as singletons. Germline V gene sequence: CDR1 DFQATT, CDR2 SNEGSKA (reference sequence). The V segment lost 6 bases and the J segment 6 bases; nucleotides outside the gene matches: 12. CDR3 size: 14 residues. This clonotype was counted only a few times. Its target is not known. Study-wide results and limits: Surviving recipient T cells and intrathymic progenitors accounted for some patients' high TCRbeta diversity at day 60. Most T-cell counts and diversity one year after the transplant came from T cells that were newly produced. Reports say that about two months after transplant, the alpha-beta T cells came out of several hundred graft clones that had expanded.

The rearrangement joins TRBV20-1 to TRBJ1-2, with 8 bases identical to TRBD1. The source material was PBMCs, sampled before TCRalphabeta/CD19-depleted stem cell transplant. The receptor was derived from a girl aged 2-15 years with Fanconi anemia, due to receive a stem cell transplant. The CDR3: CSAARTGLWDGYTF. CDR3 DNA sequence: TGCAGTGCGGCAAGGACAGGGTTGTGGGATGGCTACACCTTC.